Listed below are T cell receptor beta chains from one sample, sequenced in a study of T cell changes during pregnancy in multiple sclerosis. Sequenced by immunoSEQ multiplex PCR; TCRdb stores in-frame clones only, minus some. The table records about 45,000 clones, 70% to 90% of them present only once. Sequencing used peripheral blood, obtained in the first trimester of pregnancy. The source of these receptors is a female donor with multiple sclerosis, enrolled in a pregnancy study. Both conserved end residues are part of each CDR3. The order of the fields is CDR3 DNA, CDR3 protein, J gene, clone size, D gene, V gene. A D gene is named only where the DNA matches it firmly. The size of a clone is reported for some rows only, either as once, few or many, or as a class for expanded clones.

TGTGCCAGCAGTGAAGCAGGGACAGGGTCCTACGAGCAGTACTTC	CASSEAGTGSYEQYF	TRBJ2-7	-	TRBD1	TRBV6-1
TGTGCCAGCAGCTTCACCAGCGGGGGGGTAGCCAAAAACATTCAGTACTTC	CASSFTSGGVAKNIQYF	TRBJ2-4	-	TRBD2	TRBV7-2
TGTGCCAGCAAGGGCCCAGTTAGCGGGGGGGCCTTCGACAATGAGCAGTTCTTC	CASKGPVSGGAFDNEQFF	TRBJ2-1	-	TRBD2	TRBV2
TGTGCCAGCAGTGAGAGGTATTACAATTCACCCCTCCACTTT	CASSERYYNSPLHF	TRBJ1-6	-	-	TRBV6-1
TGCGCCAGCAGCCAAGAATTGCGGGGGGGCCCAACCGGGGAGCTGTTTTTT	CASSQELRGGPTGELFF	TRBJ2-2	-	TRBD2	TRBV4-1
TGTGCCAGCAGCTCCACAGGGTTGAGCACTGAAGCTTTCTTT	CASSSTGLSTEAFF	TRBJ1-1	-	-	TRBV7-9
TGTGCCAGCTCACCCGTGACAGGGACAGATACGCAGTATTTT	CASSPVTGTDTQYF	TRBJ2-3	once	TRBD1	TRBV18
TGTGCCAGTAGTGCAATAGCGGGGGGGTACTACGAGCAGTACTTC	CASSAIAGGYYEQYF	TRBJ2-7	-	TRBD2	TRBV19
TGTGCCAGCAGCTTCAAAGGACTGCAAGAGACCCAGTACTTC	CASSFKGLQETQYF	TRBJ2-5	-	-	TRBV7-2
TGCGCCAGCAGCTTGCAGGGTCACGAGCAGTACTTC	CASSLQGHEQYF	TRBJ2-7	-	-	TRBV5-1
TGTGCCAGTAGTATAGGTGTTCGCTCGGGAGAGCAGTTCTTC	CASSIGVRSGEQFF	TRBJ2-1	-	-	TRBV19
TGTGCCAGCAGCTTACAGACAGCCACCGGGGAGCTGTTTTTT	CASSLQTATGELFF	TRBJ2-2	few	-	TRBV7-9
TGCGCCAGCAGCCAAGATAGCAGGGTATACGGCGATGGCTACACCTTC	CASSQDSRVYGDGYTF	TRBJ1-2	-	-	TRBV4-1
TGTGCCAGCAGTTCGAGGACAAAAGTTTTGACCGGGGAGCTGTTTTTT	CASSSRTKVLTGELFF	TRBJ2-2	-	-	TRBV27
TGTGCCAGCAGCCTAGAAGGGGGCAGGGGTCTGGGTCTATACTTC	CASSLEGGRGLGLYF	TRBJ2-5	-	TRBD1	TRBV7-2
TGTGCCAGCAGACCGGCGAATCGAGGTAAAAACACTGAAGCTTTCTTT	CASRPANRGKNTEAFF	TRBJ1-1	-	-	TRBV6-6
TGCGCCAGCAGCCAAGTAACAGGGGGGGGTTCCTACAATGAGCAGTTCTTC	CASSQVTGGGSYNEQFF	TRBJ2-1	-	-	TRBV4-3
TGTGCCAGCAGTTTAACCCGGGGGCAGCCCCAGCATTTT	CASSLTRGQPQHF	TRBJ1-5	-	-	TRBV28
TGTGCCAGCAGCTTAGGGGCCGGGGACACTGAAGCTTTCTTT	CASSLGAGDTEAFF	TRBJ1-1	-	-	TRBV11-2
TGTGCCAGCCATGGGGGGATTAACACCGGGGAGCTGTTTTTT	CASHGGINTGELFF	TRBJ2-2	few	-	TRBV7-2
TGCAGCGTAACTTCTAGCGGGGGCACAGATACGCAGTATTTT	CSVTSSGGTDTQYF	TRBJ2-3	-	TRBD2	TRBV29-1
TGCGCCAGCAGCCAAGGGCCCTCACCCCTCCACTTT	CASSQGPSPLHF	TRBJ1-6	-	-	TRBV4-1
TGTGCCAGCAGAGGACGGACTTATAATTCACCCCTCCACTTT	CASRGRTYNSPLHF	TRBJ1-6	-	-	TRBV6-6
TGTGCCAGCAGCTTCGACAGGACGAACTTCTACGAGCAGTACTTC	CASSFDRTNFYEQYF	TRBJ2-7	-	-	TRBV5-6
TGCGCCAGCAGCCGCACAGCACTCGAAGTTAACTATGGCTACACCTTC	CASSRTALEVNYGYTF	TRBJ1-2	-	-	TRBV4-3
TGTGCCATCAGTGAGTCGAACAGCAGGGAGGGCACTGAAGCTTTCTTT	CAISESNSREGTEAFF	TRBJ1-1	-	-	TRBV10-3
TGTGCCAGCATTGGAGGGGGCACCTATGGCTACACCTTC	CASIGGGTYGYTF	TRBJ1-2	-	TRBD1	TRBV9
TGCGCCAGCAGCTTGGTTTCCAGGGATTATGGCTACACCTTC	CASSLVSRDYGYTF	TRBJ1-2	-	-	TRBV5-1
TGTGCCAGCAGTTTCTTTCAGGGTAATGGCTACACCTTC	CASSFFQGNGYTF	TRBJ1-2	-	-	TRBV27
TGTGCCAGCACCGAAGGTGCGGGGTTTTACTACGAGCAGTACTTC	CASTEGAGFYYEQYF	TRBJ2-7	-	-	TRBV2
TGTGCCAGCAGCCGGAGACAGGGTAGCTATGGCTACACCTTC	CASSRRQGSYGYTF	TRBJ1-2	-	TRBD1	TRBV14
TGTGCCAGCAGCCTACTTGGACAGGGGGCTGAAGCTTTCTTT	CASSLLGQGAEAFF	TRBJ1-1	once	TRBD1	TRBV6-6
TGTGCCAGCTCACCGGACAGCTACGAGCAGTACTTC	CASSPDSYEQYF	TRBJ2-7	-	-	TRBV18
TGTGCCACCTCGGAACAGGGAAGGGACGAGCAGTACTTC	CATSEQGRDEQYF	TRBJ2-7	-	-	TRBV5-6
TGCGCCAGCAGCCAAGAGCCGGGACAGGGACTTGGAAACACCATATATTTT	CASSQEPGQGLGNTIYF	TRBJ1-3	-	TRBD1	TRBV4-3
TGTGCCAGCAGCCTGACCGTGACGGGCGAGCAGTACTTC	CASSLTVTGEQYF	TRBJ2-7	-	-	TRBV28